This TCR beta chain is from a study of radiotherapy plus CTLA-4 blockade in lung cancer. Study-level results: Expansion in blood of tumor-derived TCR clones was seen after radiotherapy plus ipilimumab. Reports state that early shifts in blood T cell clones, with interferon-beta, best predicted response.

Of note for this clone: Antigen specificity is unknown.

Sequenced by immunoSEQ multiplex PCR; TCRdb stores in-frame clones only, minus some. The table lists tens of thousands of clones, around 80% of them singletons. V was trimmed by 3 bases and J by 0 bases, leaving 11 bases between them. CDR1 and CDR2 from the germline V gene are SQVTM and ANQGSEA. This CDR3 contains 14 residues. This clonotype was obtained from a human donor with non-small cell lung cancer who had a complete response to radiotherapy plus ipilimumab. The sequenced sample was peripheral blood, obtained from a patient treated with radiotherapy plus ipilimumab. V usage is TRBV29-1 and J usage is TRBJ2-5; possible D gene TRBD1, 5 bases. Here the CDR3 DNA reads TGCAGCGTTGACTATGGGGCAGACCAAGAGACCCAGTACTTC. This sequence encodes CSVDYGADQETQYF.